This passage covers 15 T cell receptor beta chains from one sample sequenced in a study of T cells in localized non-small cell lung cancer. TCRdb's copy holds only in-frame clones and misses some; the assay was immunoSEQ multiplex PCR. Among some 2,000 clones listed, 35% to 55% were seen once. The material sequenced was lung tumor tissue, taken before any cancer treatment. All receptors derive from a male donor older than 55 with stage II lung adenocarcinoma.

This clone was found a few times. V gene TRBV19 combines with J gene TRBJ1-1; D perhaps matches TRBD1 (5 bases). Trimming pared 7 bases from V and 4 bases from J, leaving 16 bases between. The CDR3 has 14 residues. From germline, CDR1 is LNHDA and CDR2 SQIVND (reference sequence). This CDR3 reads CASTRGPGSTEAFF. As DNA, the CDR3 is TGTGCCAGTACCCGGGGCCCGGGGAGCACTGAAGCTTTCTTT.

The chain uses TRBV15 and TRBJ2-7; D may correspond to TRBD1 or TRBD2 (5 bases each). There are 15 residues in the CDR3. Germline V gives CDR1 LNHNV, CDR2 YYDKDF (reference sequence). Trimming removed 3 bases at V and 3 bases at J, with 15 bases between. CDR3 bases: TGTGCCACCAGCAGGTTCCAGGGACCGAACTACGAGCAGTACTTC. Amino acid sequence: CATSRFQGPNYEQYF.

This chain links TRBV6-8 with TRBJ1-4; 7 bases line up with TRBD1. The CDR3 contains 15 residues. V trimming: 5 bases; J trimming: 5 bases; junction bases outside the gene matches: 8. Germline CDR1 and CDR2: MNHGY and SAAAGT. The CDR3 is CASSIRTGPNEKLFF. CDR3 bases: TGTGCCAGCAGTATTCGGACAGGCCCGAATGAAAAACTGTTTTTT.

The rearrangement uses TRBV9 and TRBJ1-1; perhaps TRBD1 as D (6 bases). There are 13 residues in the CDR3. In germline, CDR1 is SGDLS, CDR2 YYNGEE. V lost 10 bases and J lost 1, with 14 bases in between. The CDR3 DNA is TGTGCCGGCGCTACGGGGGCGAACACTGAAGCTTTCTTT. Its protein is CAGATGANTEAFF.

Within the sample, this clone is medium-sized. The genes are TRBV6-8 and TRBJ2-3; weak D call: TRBD1 (5 bases). Germline loops: CDR1 MNHGY, CDR2 SAAAGT. Trimming stripped 6 bases from V and 2 bases from J, with 12 bases between. The length of the CDR3 is 14 residues. The CDR3 DNA sequence: TGTGCCAGCAGGAGACAGAGCGACACAGATACGCAGTATTTT. The encoded protein is CASRRQSDTDTQYF.

The J gene is TRBJ1-1, the V gene TRBV9; 7 bases agree with TRBD1. The germline V gene encodes CDR1 SGDLS and CDR2 YYNGEE. The CDR3 covers 13 residues. The J segment lost 10 bases and the V segment lost 5 bases, leaving 11 bases of the junction unmatched. The CDR3 here is CASSEESRGRAFF. The CDR3 DNA reads TGTGCCAGCAGTGAAGAGTCAAGGGGGCGAGCTTTCTTT.

This clone has just a few counts. CDR3 sequence reads: CASSKGASGANVLTF. The DNA of the CDR3 is TGTGCCAGTAGTAAGGGGGCCTCTGGGGCCAACGTCCTGACTTTC. This chain connects TRBV19 to TRBJ2-6; 7 nucleotides align to TRBD1. The V and J ends lost 4 bases and 0 bases, in that order; junction bases with no gene match: 0. Germline CDR1 and CDR2: LNHDA and SQIVND (reference sequence). This CDR3 spans 15 amino acids.

V is TRBV4-1 and J is TRBJ2-2; D may be TRBD1 (6 bases). Germline V gene data show CDR1 as MGHRA and CDR2 as YSYEKL. The CDR3 consists of 16 residues. The V end was cut by 0 bases, the J end by 4 bases, with 12 bases between. The CDR3 sequence is CASSQDRQGSTGELFF. The CDR3 DNA is TGCGCCAGCAGCCAAGACCGGCAGGGGAGCACCGGGGAGCTGTTTTTT.

This clone was observed a handful of times. This rearrangement joins TRBV19 to TRBJ1-1; 12 nucleotides align to TRBD1. V lost 5 bases and J lost 6; bases outside the gene matches: 16. In germline, CDR1 is LNHDA, CDR2 SQIVND (reference sequence). This CDR3 is built from 18 residues. The CDR3 sequence: CASSRFPGTGGERAEAFF. CDR3 bases: TGTGCCAGTAGTCGATTTCCCGGGACAGGGGGCGAAAGGGCTGAAGCTTTCTTT.

CDR3 amino acids: CASSPDRGSNQPQHF. CDR3 bases: TGTGCCAGCTCACCCGACAGGGGTTCCAATCAGCCCCAGCATTTT. J is TRBJ1-5 and V is TRBV18, with 8 bases fitting TRBD1. In germline, CDR1 is KGHSH, CDR2 LQKENI. This CDR3 is built from 15 residues. The V and J ends lost 3 bases and 3 bases, in that order; junction bases with no gene match: 4. Full variable domain (rest looked up from reference TRBV18 and TRBJ1-5): NAGVMQNPRHLVRRRGQEARLRCSPMKGHSHVYWYRQLPEEGLKFMVYLQKENIIDESGMPKERFSAEFPKEGPSILRIQQVVRGDSAAYFCASSPDRGSNQPQHFGDGTRLSIL.

This rearrangement joins TRBV6-8 to TRBJ2-6, with D hard to call. This CDR3 is built from 14 residues. Germline CDR1 MNHGY, CDR2 SAAAGT. Trimming cost V 7 bases and J 0 bases, with 7 bases left between them. The CDR3 DNA reads TGTGCCAGCACGTGGGGCTCTGGGGCCAACGTCCTGACTTTC. This sequence encodes CASTWGSGANVLTF.

This clone was counted a few times. This sequence joins TRBV28 and TRBJ1-2; 7 positions match TRBD1. V lost 8 bases to trimming and J lost 4 bases; unmatched junction nucleotides: 7. In germline, CDR1 is MDHEN, CDR2 SYDVKM. The length of the CDR3 is 13 residues. The CDR3 coding sequence is TGTGCCAGCTCCACCCAGGGGGGCTATGGCTACACCTTC. Amino acid sequence: CASSTQGGYGYTF.

CDR3 nucleotides: TGTGCTAGTGGTTTGAGGCTTGGCTACACCTTC. It translates to CASGLRLGYTF. The genes are TRBV12-5 and TRBJ1-2, with unresolved D. The V gene's germline CDR1 is LGHNT and CDR2 FRNRAP. V lost 2 bases and J 7 bases, leaving 5 bases between the germline ends. This CDR3 comprises 11 residues.

The chain is built from TRBV29-1 and TRBJ2-7; tentatively, D is TRBD1 (6 bases). Germline V gene data show CDR1 as SQVTM and CDR2 as ANQGSEA. The germline V and J ends were trimmed by 7 bases and 6 bases, with 19 bases remaining between them. The CDR3 runs 13 residues. The CDR3 DNA sequence: TGCAGCGCCCAGGCAGGGGCCCTCTCCGAGCAGTACTTC. This sequence encodes CSAQAGALSEQYF.

The chain combines TRBV30 with TRBJ2-2; D not resolved. V lost 7 bases, J lost 4 bases, and 16 bases lay in between. Germline CDR1 reads GTSNPN; CDR2 reads SVGIG (reference sequence). The CDR3 consists of 14 residues. The CDR3 coding sequence is TGTGCCTTTTCCTCCACTTCCCTCACCGGGGAGCTGTTTTTT. This gives the protein CAFSSTSLTGELFF.